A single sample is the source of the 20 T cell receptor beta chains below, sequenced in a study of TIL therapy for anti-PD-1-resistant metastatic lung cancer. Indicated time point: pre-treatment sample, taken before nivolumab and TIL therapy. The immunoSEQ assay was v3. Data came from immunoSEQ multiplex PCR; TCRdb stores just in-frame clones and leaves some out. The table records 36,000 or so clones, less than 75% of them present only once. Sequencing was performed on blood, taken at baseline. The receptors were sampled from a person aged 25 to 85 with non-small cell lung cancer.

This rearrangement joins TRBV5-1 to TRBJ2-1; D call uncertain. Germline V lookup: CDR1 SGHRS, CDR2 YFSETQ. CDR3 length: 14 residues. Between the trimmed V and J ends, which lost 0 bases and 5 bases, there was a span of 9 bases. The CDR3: CASSLASTNNEQFF. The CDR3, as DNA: TGCGCCAGCAGCTTGGCGTCAACAAACAATGAGCAGTTCTTC.

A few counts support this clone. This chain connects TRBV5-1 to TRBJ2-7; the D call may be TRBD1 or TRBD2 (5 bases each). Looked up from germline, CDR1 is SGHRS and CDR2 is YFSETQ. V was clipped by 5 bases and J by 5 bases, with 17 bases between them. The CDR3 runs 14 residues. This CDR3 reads CASRPFGGFDEQYF. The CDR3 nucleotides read TGCGCCAGCAGACCTTTTGGGGGTTTCGACGAGCAGTACTTC. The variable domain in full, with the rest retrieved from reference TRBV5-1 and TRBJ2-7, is KAGVTQTPRYLIKTRGQQVTLSCSPISGHRSVSWYQQTPGQGLQFLFEYFSETQRNKGNFPGRFSGRQFSNSRSEMNVSTLELGDSALYLCASRPFGGFDEQYFGPGTRLTVT.

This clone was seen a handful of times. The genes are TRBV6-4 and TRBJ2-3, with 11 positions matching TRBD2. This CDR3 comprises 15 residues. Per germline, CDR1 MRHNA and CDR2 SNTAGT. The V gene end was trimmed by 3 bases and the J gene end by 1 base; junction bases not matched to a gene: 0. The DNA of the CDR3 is TGTGCCAGCAGTGAGACTAGCGGGGGCACAGATACGCAGTATTTT. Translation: CASSETSGGTDTQYF.

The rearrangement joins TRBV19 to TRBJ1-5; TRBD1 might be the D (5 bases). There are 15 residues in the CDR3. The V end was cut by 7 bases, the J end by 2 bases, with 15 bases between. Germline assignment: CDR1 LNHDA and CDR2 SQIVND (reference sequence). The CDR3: CASTTGTGGNQPQHF. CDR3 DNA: TGTGCCAGTACTACAGGAACCGGAGGCAATCAGCCCCAGCATTTT.

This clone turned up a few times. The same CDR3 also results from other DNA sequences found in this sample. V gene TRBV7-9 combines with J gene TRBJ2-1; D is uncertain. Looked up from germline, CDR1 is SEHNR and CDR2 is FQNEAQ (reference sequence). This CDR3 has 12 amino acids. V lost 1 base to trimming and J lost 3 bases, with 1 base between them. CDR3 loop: CASSLGYNEQFF. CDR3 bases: TGTGCCAGCAGCTTAGGCTACAATGAGCAGTTCTTC.

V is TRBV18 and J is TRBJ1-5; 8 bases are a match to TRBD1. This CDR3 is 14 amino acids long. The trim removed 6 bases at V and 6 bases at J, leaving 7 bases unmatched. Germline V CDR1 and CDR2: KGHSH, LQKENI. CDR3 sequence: CASSPGQGGQPQHF. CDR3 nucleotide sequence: TGTGCCAGCTCCCCCGGACAGGGTGGTCAGCCCCAGCATTTT.

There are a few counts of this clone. In DNA form, the CDR3 reads TGTGCCAGCAATCAGGAGGTCAACTATGGCTACACCTTC. Its protein product is CASNQEVNYGYTF. The V and J genes are TRBV6-6 and TRBJ1-2; unclear D gene. This CDR3 region has 13 residues. Looked up from germline, CDR1 is MNHNY and CDR2 is SVGAGI (reference sequence). The V end lost 7 bases, the J end lost 2 bases, and 11 bases lay between the germline ends.

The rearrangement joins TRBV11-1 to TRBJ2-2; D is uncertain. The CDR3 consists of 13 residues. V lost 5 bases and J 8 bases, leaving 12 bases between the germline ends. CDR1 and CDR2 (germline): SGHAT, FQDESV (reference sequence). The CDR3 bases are TGTGCCAGCAGCCGCGCACTGTTGGGGGAGCTGTTTTTT. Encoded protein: CASSRALLGELFF.

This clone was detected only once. CDR3 bases: TGTGCCAGCAGTTCAGGGGGAAGGGCCGGGGAGCTGTTTTTT. Translation: CASSSGGRAGELFF. This chain joins TRBV27 and TRBJ2-2, with 7 bases fitting TRBD1. J gave up 6 bases and V 4 bases, and 5 bases lay outside the gene matches. The CDR3 has 14 amino acids. The germline gives CDR1 MNHEY, CDR2 SMNVEV (reference sequence).

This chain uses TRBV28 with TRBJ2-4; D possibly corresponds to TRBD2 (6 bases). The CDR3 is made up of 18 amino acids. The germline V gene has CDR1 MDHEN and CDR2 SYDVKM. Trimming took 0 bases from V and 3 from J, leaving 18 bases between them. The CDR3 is CASSLWASANWNKNIQYF. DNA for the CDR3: TGTGCCAGCAGTTTATGGGCTAGCGCCAACTGGAACAAAAACATTCAGTACTTC. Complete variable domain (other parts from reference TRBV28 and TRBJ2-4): DVKVTQSSRYLVKRTGEKVFLECVQDMDHENMFWYRQDPGLGLRLIYFSYDVKMKEKGDIPEGYSVSREKKERFSLILESASTNQTSMYLCASSLWASANWNKNIQYFGAGTRLSVL.

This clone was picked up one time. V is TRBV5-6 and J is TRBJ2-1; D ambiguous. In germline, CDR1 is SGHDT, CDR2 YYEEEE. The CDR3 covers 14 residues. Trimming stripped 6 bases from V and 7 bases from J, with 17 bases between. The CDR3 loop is CASTLSNSYNEQFF. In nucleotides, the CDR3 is TGTGCCAGCACCCTATCGAACAGTTATAATGAGCAGTTCTTC.

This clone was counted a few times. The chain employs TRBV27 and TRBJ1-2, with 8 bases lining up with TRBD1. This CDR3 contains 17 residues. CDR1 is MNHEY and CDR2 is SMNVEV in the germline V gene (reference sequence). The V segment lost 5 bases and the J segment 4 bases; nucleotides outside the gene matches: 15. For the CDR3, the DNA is TGTGCCAGCAGTCACGCTGGGGGACAGGCGCCCTTCTATGGCTACACCTTC. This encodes CASSHAGGQAPFYGYTF.

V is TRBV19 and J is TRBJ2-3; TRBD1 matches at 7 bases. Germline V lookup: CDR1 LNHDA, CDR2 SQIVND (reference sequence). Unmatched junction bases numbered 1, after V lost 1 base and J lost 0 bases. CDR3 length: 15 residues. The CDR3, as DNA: TGTGCCAGTAGTATAGGGACAGGCAGCACAGATACGCAGTATTTT. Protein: CASSIGTGSTDTQYF.

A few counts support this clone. The DNA for the CDR3 is TGCGCCAGCAGCCAAGATGGGGGGGGGAGCAATCAGCCCCAGCATTTT. It translates to CASSQDGGGSNQPQHF. The chain joins TRBV4-1 to TRBJ1-5; D may be TRBD1 (5 bases). Trimming left V 0 bases short and J 1 base short, with 10 bases between. The CDR3 totals 16 residues. Germline values: CDR1 MGHRA, CDR2 YSYEKL.

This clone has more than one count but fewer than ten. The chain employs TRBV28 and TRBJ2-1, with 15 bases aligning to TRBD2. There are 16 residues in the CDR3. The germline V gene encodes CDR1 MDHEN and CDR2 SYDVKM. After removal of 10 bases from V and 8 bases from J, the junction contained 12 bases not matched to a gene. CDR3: CATLTGTSGGLYEQFF. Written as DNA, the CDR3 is TGTGCCACTTTGACGGGGACTAGCGGGGGGTTGTATGAGCAGTTCTTC.

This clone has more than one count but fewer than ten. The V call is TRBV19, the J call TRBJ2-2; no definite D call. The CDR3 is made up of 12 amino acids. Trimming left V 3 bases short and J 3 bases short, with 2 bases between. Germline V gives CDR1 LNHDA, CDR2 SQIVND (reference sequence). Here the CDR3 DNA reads TGTGCCAGTAGTATTTACACCGGGGAGCTGTTTTTT. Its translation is CASSIYTGELFF.

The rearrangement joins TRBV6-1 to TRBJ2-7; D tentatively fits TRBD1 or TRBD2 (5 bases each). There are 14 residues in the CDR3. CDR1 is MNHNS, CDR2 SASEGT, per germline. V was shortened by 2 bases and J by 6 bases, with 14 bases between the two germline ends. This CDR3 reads CASSERGRSSEQYF. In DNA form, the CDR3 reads TGTGCCAGCAGTGAAAGGGGACGGTCTAGCGAGCAGTACTTC.

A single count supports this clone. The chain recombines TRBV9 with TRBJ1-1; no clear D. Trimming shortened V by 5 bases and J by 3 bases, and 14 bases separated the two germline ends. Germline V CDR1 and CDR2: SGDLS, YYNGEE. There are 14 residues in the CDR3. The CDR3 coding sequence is TGTGCCAGCAGTTCCTCGGGGTCGTACACTGAAGCTTTCTTT. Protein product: CASSSSGSYTEAFF. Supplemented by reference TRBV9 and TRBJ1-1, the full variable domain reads DSGVTQTPKHLITATGQRVTLRCSPRSGDLSVYWYQQSLDQGLQFLIQYYNGEERAKGNILERFSAQQFPDLHSELNLSSLELGDSALYFCASSSSGSYTEAFFGQGTRLTVV.

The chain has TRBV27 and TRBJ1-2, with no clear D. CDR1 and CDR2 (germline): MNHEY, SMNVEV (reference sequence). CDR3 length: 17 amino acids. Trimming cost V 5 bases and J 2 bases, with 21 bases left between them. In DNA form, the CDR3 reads TGTGCCAGCAGTGACCAACCCCCGGGCAGATTAAACTATGGCTACACCTTC. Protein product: CASSDQPPGRLNYGYTF.

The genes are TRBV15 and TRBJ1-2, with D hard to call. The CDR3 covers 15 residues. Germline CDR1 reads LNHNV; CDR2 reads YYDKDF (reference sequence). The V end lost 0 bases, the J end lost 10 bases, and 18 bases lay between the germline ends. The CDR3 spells CATSRDLFGRSDYTF. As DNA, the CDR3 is TGTGCCACCAGCAGAGATCTCTTTGGCCGAAGTGACTACACCTTC. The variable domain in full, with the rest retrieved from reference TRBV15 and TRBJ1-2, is DAMVIQNPRYQVTQFGKPVTLSCSQTLNHNVMYWYQQKSSQAPKLLFHYYDKDFNNEADTPDNFQSRRPNTSFCFLDIRSPGLGDTAMYLCATSRDLFGRSDYTFGSGTRLTVV.